One sample yielded the 13 T cell receptor beta chains listed below, sequenced in a study of identical twins' blood T cells (dated by TCRdb to the early 2010s). The method behind the library was 5' RACE. Sequencer: Illumina Genome Analyzer IIx. TCRdb cleaned the public reads at Q25 with fastp, built clones with MiXCR and kept in-frame beta chains. Rows are unified per CDR3 protein, each entry keeping the most common DNA and genes. This sample comprises roughly 380,000 distinct CDR3 sequences, approximately 30% of them detected only once. The top ten clones comprise about 6% of the sample. The sample was PBMCs. The origin of the receptors is a woman aged 18 to 55 in good health.

There are many counts of this clonotype. The chain couples TRBV9 to TRBJ1-2; D is unclear. There are 12 residues in the CDR3. The V gene's germline CDR1 is SGDLS and CDR2 YYNGEE. Trimming shortened V by 0 bases and J by 4 bases, and 4 bases separated the two germline ends. CDR3 sequence: CASSVGIYGYTF. The CDR3 DNA reads TGTGCCAGCAGCGTAGGGATCTATGGCTACACCTTC.

The chain is built from TRBV20-1 and TRBJ1-1; D is unresolved. The CDR3 runs to 10 residues. V lost 3 bases to trimming and J lost 10 bases, with 9 bases between them. CDR1 is DFQATT, CDR2 SNEGSKA, per germline (reference sequence). The CDR3 loop reads CSASAEAAFF. CDR3 DNA sequence: TGCAGTGCTAGCGCGGAGGCAGCTTTCTTT.

This clonotype was detected only a few times. The gene calls are TRBV4-3 and TRBJ2-2, with no clear D. Between the trimmed V and J ends, which lost 2 bases and 4 bases, there was a span of 14 bases. The CDR3 runs 16 residues. Per germline, CDR1 LGHNA and CDR2 YSLEER. This chain's CDR3 is CASSQIISPPTGELFF. The DNA of the CDR3 is TGCGCCAGCAGCCAAATAATCTCACCACCCACCGGGGAGCTGTTTTTT.

This clonotype came up a few times. This chain joins TRBV10-3 and TRBJ2-1, with 8 nucleotides matching TRBD2. This CDR3 has 17 amino acids. Germline V lookup: CDR1 ENHRY, CDR2 SYGVKD. V lost 2 bases, J lost 4 bases, and 10 bases stayed unmatched. The CDR3 sequence is CAISEEIAGPLYNEQFF. CDR3 nucleotide sequence: TGTGCCATCAGTGAGGAAATAGCGGGGCCCTTATACAATGAGCAGTTCTTC.

A remark on this clonotype: Given a much more abundant clone one base away, this may be a read error. Lacking the conserved final phenylalanine or tryptophan, this CDR3 likely reflects a read error. The genes are TRBV5-1 and TRBJ1-1, with D perhaps TRBD1 (5 bases). CDR1 SGHRS and CDR2 YFSETQ come from the germline V gene. V shed 4 bases and J shed 7 bases, with 17 bases lying between them. This CDR3 has 14 amino acids. CDR3 loop: CASSLRSGESEAFS. Written as DNA, the CDR3 is TGCGCCAGCAGCCTGAGGTCGGGGGAAAGTGAAGCTTTCTCT.

The chain is built from TRBV7-2 and TRBJ2-2; D gene uncertain. V shed 1 base and J shed 2 bases, with 17 bases lying between them. CDR3 length: 18 residues. From germline, CDR1 is SGHTA and CDR2 FQGNSA. CDR3: CASSLGWGNGVNTGELFF. The DNA for the CDR3 is TGTGCCAGCAGCTTAGGGTGGGGTAATGGAGTTAACACCGGGGAGCTGTTTTTT.

This clonotype has just one count. Its ends do not fully match the called genes, so a read error is possible. The rearrangement links TRBV9 to TRBJ2-1; no clear D. The CDR3 is made up of 14 amino acids. Germline V gives CDR1 SGDLS, CDR2 YYNGEE. The CDR3 sequence: CASSSSVTANGQFF. As DNA, the CDR3 is TGTGCCAGCAGCTCCTCTGTGACTGCCAATGGGCAGTTCTTC.

This clonotype turned up a few times. This chain joins TRBV6-1 and TRBJ2-1; D is possibly TRBD2 (5 bases). The V end was cut by 2 bases, the J end by 3 bases, with 11 bases between. CDR1 MNHNS and CDR2 SASEGT come from the germline V gene. This CDR3 contains 15 residues. The CDR3 protein is CASSEPWTYYNEQFF. The CDR3 bases are TGTGCCAGCAGTGAACCCTGGACTTACTACAATGAGCAGTTCTTC.

V is TRBV19 and J is TRBJ1-1; D perhaps matches TRBD1 (6 bases). The length of the CDR3 is 16 residues. The V end was cut by 4 bases, the J end by 3 bases, with 18 bases between. Germline CDR1 LNHDA, CDR2 SQIVND (reference sequence). The chain's CDR3 is CASSTLGAGADTEAFF. The CDR3 DNA is TGTGCCAGTAGTACCTTGGGGGCAGGGGCGGACACTGAAGCTTTCTTT.

This sequence joins TRBV12-3 or TRBV12-4 and TRBJ1-1, with D possibly TRBD1 on 5 matching bases. The CDR3 runs to 12 residues. Trimming pared 8 bases from V and 4 bases from J, leaving 11 bases between. CDR3 region: CASLGVGTEAFF. CDR3 sequence (DNA): TGTGCCAGCCTAGGGGTGGGCACTGAAGCTTTCTTT.

This clonotype has just a few counts. The CDR3 coding sequence is TGCAGCGTTGCGGCAGGGGCGAACACTGAAGCTTTCTTT. Translated, it gives CSVAAGANTEAFF. J is TRBJ1-1 and V is TRBV29-1, with D maybe TRBD1 (6 bases). Germline-derived CDR1 and CDR2 are SQVTM and ANQGSEA. The germline V and J ends were trimmed by 4 bases and 1 base, with 10 bases remaining between them. CDR3 length equals 13 residues.

This clonotype came up many times. The CDR3 sequence is CASSPPRDTQYF. CDR3 DNA sequence: TGTGCCAGCAGCCCTCCGAGGGATACGCAGTATTTT. The chain has TRBV3-1 and TRBJ2-3; D not resolved. Germline-derived CDR1 and CDR2 are LGHDT and YNNKEL (reference sequence). The CDR3 is 12 amino acids. V lost 4 bases to trimming and J lost 6 bases, with 8 bases between them.

The rearrangement links TRBV15 to TRBJ2-1; 8 bases fit TRBD1. The trim removed 3 bases at V and 6 bases at J, leaving 4 bases unmatched. The CDR3 consists of 14 residues. CDR1 is LNHNV, CDR2 YYDKDF, per germline (reference sequence). The CDR3 reads CATSRDRASNEQFF. The CDR3 DNA is TGTGCCACCAGCAGGGACAGGGCTAGCAATGAGCAGTTCTTC.